These 6 T cell receptor beta chains were all obtained from the same sample, sequenced in a study of regulatory T cells in long-lasting Graves disease (dated by TCRdb to about 2021). The intended sense of this specimen's time point label: persistent/refractory GD, antithyroid drugs over 5 years with positive TRAb. RNA was extracted from PBMCs in TRIzol for both TCR sequencing and RNA sequencing. The library came from multiplex PCR. Sequencing used an Illumina HiSeq 4000. TCR beta libraries were built with iRepertoire HTBI primers and Arm-PCR amplification of CDR3 regions. TCRdb reworked the public reads: Q25 trimming with fastp, MiXCR clone assembly, productive beta chains retained. Each CDR3 protein gets just one entry, which takes the most common genes and DNA from the rows behind it. The sample data list roughly 400,000 distinct CDR3 sequences, and over 20% of these were observed just once. Roughly an eighth of the sample is held by the ten biggest clonotypes.

The material was peripheral blood mononuclear cells (PBMCs), obtained when the disease was refractory, from a patient treated with antithyroid drugs. The receptors were sampled from a female donor with Graves disease.

The table lists this clonotype with many counts. At one end the junction does not follow the germline gene, possibly because of a read error. The V call is TRBV6-1, the J call TRBJ2-6; D is ambiguous. The CDR3 contains 15 residues. Germline CDR1 reads MNHNS; CDR2 reads SASEGT. The CDR3 protein is CASSEGRAGANVLTF. CDR3 sequence (DNA): TGTGCCAGCAGCGAAGGCAGAGCTGGGGCCAACGTCCTGACTTTC.

Concerning this clonotype: This may be a read error: a much more frequent sequence differs by one nucleotide. The chain combines TRBV2 with TRBJ2-2, with D possibly TRBD2 on 5 matching bases. The CDR3 totals 13 residues. Germline CDR1 SNHLY, CDR2 FYNNEI. CDR3 nucleotides: TGTGCCAGCCCCCACAAGAACACCGGGGAGCTGGTTTTT. Amino acid sequence: CASPHKNTGELVF.

This clonotype has ten or more counts. V is TRBV6-2 or TRBV6-3 and J is TRBJ1-5; no clear D. Trimming took off 0 bases at V and 2 bases at J, with 11 bases between the two ends. This CDR3 region has 16 residues. Germline V CDR1 and CDR2: MNHEY, SVGEGT. The CDR3 region has the DNA TGTGCCAGCAGTTACTCGAGGCAGTTTGGCAATCAGCCCCAGCATTTT. Translated, it gives CASSYSRQFGNQPQHF.

The gene calls are TRBV19 and TRBJ1-2; perhaps TRBD1 as D (5 bases). Germline V CDR1 and CDR2: LNHDA, SQIVND (reference sequence). The CDR3 totals 14 residues. Trimming stripped 4 bases from V and 4 bases from J, with 13 bases between. This chain's CDR3 is CASSTTGRTYGYTF. CDR3 nucleotides: TGTGCCAGTAGTACCACGGGACGTACCTATGGCTACACCTTC.

The chain is built from TRBV6-5 and TRBJ2-1; TRBD2 is a possible D gene (6 bases). Trimming stripped 0 bases from V and 0 bases from J, with 9 bases between. Germline CDR1 reads MNHEY; CDR2 reads SVGAGI. This CDR3 is 16 amino acids long. The chain's CDR3 is CASSYSTGLSYNEQFF. DNA for the CDR3: TGTGCCAGCAGTTACTCGACGGGACTCTCCTACAATGAGCAGTTCTTC.

This clonotype has only a few counts. The chain recombines TRBV20-1 with TRBJ1-2, with D maybe TRBD1 (5 bases). Germline CDR1 and CDR2: DFQATT and SNEGSKA (reference sequence). The ends were cut back, 8 bases at V and 1 base at J, with 14 bases in the middle. CDR3 length: 13 residues. CDR3 amino acids: CSTREESNYGYTF. The DNA for the CDR3 is TGCAGTACCAGGGAGGAGAGTAACTATGGCTACACCTTC.